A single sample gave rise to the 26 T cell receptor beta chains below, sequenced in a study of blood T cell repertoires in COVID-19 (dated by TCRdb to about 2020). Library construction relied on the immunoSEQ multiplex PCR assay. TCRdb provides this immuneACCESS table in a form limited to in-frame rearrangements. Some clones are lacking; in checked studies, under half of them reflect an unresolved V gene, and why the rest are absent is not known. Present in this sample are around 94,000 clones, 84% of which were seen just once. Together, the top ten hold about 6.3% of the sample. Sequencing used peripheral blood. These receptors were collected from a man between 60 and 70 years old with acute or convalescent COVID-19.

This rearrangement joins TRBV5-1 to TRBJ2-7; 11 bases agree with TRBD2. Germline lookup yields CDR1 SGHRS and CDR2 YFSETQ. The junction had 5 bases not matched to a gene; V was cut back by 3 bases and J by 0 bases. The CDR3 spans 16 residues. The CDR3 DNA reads TGCGCCAGCAGCTCTTCTAGCGGGGGGCACTCCTACGAGCAGTACTTC. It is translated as CASSSSSGGHSYEQYF.

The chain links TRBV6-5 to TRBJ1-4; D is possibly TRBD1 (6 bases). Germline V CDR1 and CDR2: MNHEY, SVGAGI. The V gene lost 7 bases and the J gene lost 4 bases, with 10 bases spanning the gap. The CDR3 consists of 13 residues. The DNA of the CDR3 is TGTGCCAGCAAAGCAGGGGTTAATGAAAAACTGTTTTTT. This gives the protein CASKAGVNEKLFF.

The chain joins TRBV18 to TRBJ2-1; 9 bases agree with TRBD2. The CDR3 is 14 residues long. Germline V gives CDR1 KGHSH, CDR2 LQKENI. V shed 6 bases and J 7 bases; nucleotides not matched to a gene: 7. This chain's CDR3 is CASSAGGASNEQFF. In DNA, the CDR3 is TGTGCCAGCTCTGCGGGGGGGGCCTCAAATGAGCAGTTCTTC.

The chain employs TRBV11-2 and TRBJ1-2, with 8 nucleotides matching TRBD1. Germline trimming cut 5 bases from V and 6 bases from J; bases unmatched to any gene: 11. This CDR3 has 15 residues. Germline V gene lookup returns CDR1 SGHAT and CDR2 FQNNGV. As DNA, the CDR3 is TGTGCCAGCAGCAACTTCGGACAGGGAGGGAATGGCTACACCTTC. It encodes CASSNFGQGGNGYTF.

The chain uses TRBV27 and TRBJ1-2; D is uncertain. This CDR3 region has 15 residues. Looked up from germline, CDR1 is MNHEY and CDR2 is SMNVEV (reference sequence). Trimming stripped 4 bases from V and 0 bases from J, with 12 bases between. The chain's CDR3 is CASSSGGQTNYGYTF. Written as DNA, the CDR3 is TGTGCCAGCAGTTCTGGCGGGCAGACTAACTATGGCTACACCTTC.

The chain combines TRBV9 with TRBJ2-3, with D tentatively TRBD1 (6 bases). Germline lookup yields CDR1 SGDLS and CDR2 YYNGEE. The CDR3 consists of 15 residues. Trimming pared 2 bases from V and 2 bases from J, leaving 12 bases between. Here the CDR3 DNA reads TGTGCCAGCAGCGTCACAGGGTTCAACACAGATACGCAGTATTTT. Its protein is CASSVTGFNTDTQYF.

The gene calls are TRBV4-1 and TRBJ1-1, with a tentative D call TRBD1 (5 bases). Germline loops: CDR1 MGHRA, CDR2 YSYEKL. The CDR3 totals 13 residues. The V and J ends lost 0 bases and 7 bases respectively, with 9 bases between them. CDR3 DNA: TGCGCCAGCAGCCAAGATCCAACAGGTGAAGCTTTCTTT. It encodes CASSQDPTGEAFF.

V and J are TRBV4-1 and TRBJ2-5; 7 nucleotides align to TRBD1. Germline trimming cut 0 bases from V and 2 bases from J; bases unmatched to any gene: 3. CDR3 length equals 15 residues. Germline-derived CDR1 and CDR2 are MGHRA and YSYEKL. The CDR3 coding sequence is TGCGCCAGCAGCCAAGAGTCCAGGGGGCAAGAGACCCAGTACTTC. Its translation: CASSQESRGQETQYF.

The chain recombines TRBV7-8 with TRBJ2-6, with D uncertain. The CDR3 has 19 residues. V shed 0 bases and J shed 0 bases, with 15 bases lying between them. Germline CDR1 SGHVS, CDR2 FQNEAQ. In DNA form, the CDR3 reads TGTGCCAGCAGCTTAGCGGGTAGTACCTACAGCTCTGGGGCCAACGTCCTGACTTTC. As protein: CASSLAGSTYSSGANVLTF. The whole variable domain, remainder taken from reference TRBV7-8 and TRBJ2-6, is GAGVSQSPRYKVAKRGQDVALRCDPISGHVSLFWYQQALGQGPEFLTYFQNEAQLDKSGLPSDRFFAERPEGSVSTLKIQRTQQEDSAVYLCASSLAGSTYSSGANVLTFGAGSRLTVL.

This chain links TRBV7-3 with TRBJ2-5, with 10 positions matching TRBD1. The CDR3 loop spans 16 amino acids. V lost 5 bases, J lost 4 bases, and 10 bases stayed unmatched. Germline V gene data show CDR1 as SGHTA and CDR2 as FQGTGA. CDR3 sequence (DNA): TGTGCCAGCAGCGCCGGGACAGGGGCCGGCGGAGAGACCCAGTACTTC. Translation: CASSAGTGAGGETQYF.

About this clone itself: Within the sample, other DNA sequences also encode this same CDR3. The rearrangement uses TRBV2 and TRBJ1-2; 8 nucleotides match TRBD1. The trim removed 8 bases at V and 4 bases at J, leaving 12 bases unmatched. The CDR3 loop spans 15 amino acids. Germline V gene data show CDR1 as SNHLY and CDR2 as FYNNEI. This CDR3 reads CASSYGQGKGYGYTF. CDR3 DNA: TGTGCCAGCTCCTATGGACAGGGCAAGGGCTATGGCTACACCTTC.

CDR3 DNA: TGTGCCAGCAGCCTATCGCCGGGGGGCGTCACAGATACGCAGTATTTT. This gives the protein CASSLSPGGVTDTQYF. The chain employs TRBV5-5 and TRBJ2-3; possibly TRBD2 for D (7 bases). Per the germline V gene, CDR1 is SGHKS and CDR2 is YYEKEE (reference sequence). The V end lost 4 bases, the J end lost 2 bases, and 17 bases lay between the germline ends. This CDR3 region has 16 residues.

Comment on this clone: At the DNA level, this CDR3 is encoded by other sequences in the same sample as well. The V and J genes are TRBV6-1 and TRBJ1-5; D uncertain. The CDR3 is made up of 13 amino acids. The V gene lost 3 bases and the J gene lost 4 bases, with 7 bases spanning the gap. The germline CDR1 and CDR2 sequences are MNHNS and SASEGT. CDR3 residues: CASSEWRNQPQHF. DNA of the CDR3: TGTGCCAGCAGTGAGTGGAGGAATCAGCCCCAGCATTTT.

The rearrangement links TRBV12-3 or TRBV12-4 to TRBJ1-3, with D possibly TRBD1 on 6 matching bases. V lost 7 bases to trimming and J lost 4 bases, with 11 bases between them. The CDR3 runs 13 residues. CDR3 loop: CASNLGQGNTIYF. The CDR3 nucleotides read TGTGCCAGCAACTTAGGACAGGGAAACACCATATATTTT.

The CDR3: CASSTPGTGHNEQFF. CDR3 DNA: TGTGCCAGTAGTACCCCCGGGACAGGACACAATGAGCAGTTCTTC. The rearrangement uses TRBV19 and TRBJ2-1, with 8 bases lining up with TRBD1. The junction had 7 bases not matched to a gene; V was cut back by 4 bases and J by 5 bases. CDR1 is LNHDA and CDR2 is SQIVND in the germline V gene (reference sequence). This CDR3 region has 15 residues.

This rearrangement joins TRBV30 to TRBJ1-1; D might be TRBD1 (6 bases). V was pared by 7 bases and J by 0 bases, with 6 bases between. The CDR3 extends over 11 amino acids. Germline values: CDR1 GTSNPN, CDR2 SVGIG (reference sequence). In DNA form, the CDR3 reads TGTGCCTCAGGGGTGAACACTGAAGCTTTCTTT. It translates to CASGVNTEAFF.

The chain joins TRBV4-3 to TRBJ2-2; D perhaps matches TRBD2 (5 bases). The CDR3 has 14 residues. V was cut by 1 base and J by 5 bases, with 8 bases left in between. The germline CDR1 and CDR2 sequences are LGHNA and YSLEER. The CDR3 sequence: CASSQGWRTGELFF. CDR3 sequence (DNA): TGCGCCAGCAGCCAAGGTTGGAGGACCGGGGAGCTGTTTTTT.

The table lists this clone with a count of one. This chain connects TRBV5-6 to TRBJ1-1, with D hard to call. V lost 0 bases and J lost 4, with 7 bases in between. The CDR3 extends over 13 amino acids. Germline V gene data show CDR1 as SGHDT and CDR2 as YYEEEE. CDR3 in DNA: TGTGCCAGCAGCTTGGTCAAAGCCACTGAAGCTTTCTTT. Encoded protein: CASSLVKATEAFF.

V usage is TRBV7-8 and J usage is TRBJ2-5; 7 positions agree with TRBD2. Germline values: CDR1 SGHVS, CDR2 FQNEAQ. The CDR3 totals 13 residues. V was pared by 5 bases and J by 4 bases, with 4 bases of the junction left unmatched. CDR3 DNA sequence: TGTGCCAGCAGCCCGGAGCGGGGAGAGACCCAGTACTTC. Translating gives CASSPERGETQYF.

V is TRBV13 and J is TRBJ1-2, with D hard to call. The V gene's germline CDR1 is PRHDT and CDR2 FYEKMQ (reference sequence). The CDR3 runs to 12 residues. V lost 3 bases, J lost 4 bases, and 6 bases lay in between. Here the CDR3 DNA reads TGTGCCAGCAGCTTGGGCCTCTATGGCTACACCTTC. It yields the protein CASSLGLYGYTF. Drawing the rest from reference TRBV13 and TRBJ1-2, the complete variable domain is AAGVIQSPRHLIKEKRETATLKCYPIPRHDTVYWYQQGPGQDPQFLISFYEKMQSDKGSIPDRFSAQQFSDYHSELNMSSLELGDSALYFCASSLGLYGYTFGSGTRLTVV.

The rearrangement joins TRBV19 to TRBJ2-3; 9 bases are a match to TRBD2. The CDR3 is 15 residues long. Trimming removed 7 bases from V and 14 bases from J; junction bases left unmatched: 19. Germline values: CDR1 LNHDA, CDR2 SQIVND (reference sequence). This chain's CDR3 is CASTPYASGTHRPYF. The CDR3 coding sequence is TGTGCCAGTACCCCCTACGCTAGCGGGACACATAGACCGTATTTT.

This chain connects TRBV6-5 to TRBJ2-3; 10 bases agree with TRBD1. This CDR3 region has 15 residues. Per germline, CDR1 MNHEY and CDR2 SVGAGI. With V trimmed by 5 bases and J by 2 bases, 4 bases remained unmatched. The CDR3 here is CASSRQGANTDTQYF. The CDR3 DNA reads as TGTGCCAGCAGTCGACAGGGGGCTAACACAGATACGCAGTATTTT.

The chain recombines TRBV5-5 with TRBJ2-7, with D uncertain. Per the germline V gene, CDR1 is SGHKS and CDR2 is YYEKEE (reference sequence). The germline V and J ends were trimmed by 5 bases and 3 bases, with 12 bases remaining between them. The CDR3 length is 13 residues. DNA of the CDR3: TGTGCCAGCAGTTTGACTCCGAACTACGAGCAGTACTTC. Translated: CASSLTPNYEQYF.

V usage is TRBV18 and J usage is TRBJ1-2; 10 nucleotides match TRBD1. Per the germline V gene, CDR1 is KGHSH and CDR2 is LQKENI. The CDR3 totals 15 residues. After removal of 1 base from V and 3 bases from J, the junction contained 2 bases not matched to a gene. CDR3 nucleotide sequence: TGTGCCAGCTCACCACAAGACAGGGGGCACTATGGCTACACCTTC. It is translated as CASSPQDRGHYGYTF.

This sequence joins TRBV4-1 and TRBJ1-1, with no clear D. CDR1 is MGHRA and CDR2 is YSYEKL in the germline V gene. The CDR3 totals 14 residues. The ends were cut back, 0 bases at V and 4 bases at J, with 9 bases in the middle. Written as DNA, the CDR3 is TGCGCCAGCAGCCAAGAAAACGGCGGCACTGAAGCTTTCTTT. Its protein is CASSQENGGTEAFF.

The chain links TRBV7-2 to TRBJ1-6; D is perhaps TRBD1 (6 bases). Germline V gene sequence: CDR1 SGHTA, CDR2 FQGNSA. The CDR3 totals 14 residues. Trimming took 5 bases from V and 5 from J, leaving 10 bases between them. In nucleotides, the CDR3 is TGTGCCAGCAGCATCTGGACAGATAATTCACCCCTCCACTTT. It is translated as CASSIWTDNSPLHF.